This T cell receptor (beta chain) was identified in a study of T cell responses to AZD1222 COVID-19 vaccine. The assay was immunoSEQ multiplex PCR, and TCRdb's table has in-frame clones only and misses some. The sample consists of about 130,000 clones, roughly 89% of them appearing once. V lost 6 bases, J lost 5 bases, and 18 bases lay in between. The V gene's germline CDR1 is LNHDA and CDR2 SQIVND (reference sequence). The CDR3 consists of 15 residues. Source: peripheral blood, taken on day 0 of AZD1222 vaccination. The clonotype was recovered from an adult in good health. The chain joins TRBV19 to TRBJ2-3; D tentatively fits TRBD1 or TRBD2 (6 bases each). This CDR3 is CASRVGGGFLDTQYF. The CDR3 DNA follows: TGTGCCAGTAGGGTTGGAGGGGGGTTTTTAGATACGCAGTATTTT.